Below, 7 T cell receptor beta chains from the same sample are listed, as sequenced in a study of T cell responses to AZD1222 COVID-19 vaccine. Clones were read by immunoSEQ multiplex PCR, and TCRdb kept only the in-frame ones, dropping some. The sample has under 250,000 clones, about 92% seen once. The sequencing used peripheral blood, collected on day 0 of MenACWY control vaccination. These receptors originate from an adult in good health.

This rearrangement joins TRBV7-9 to TRBJ1-4; 8 bases agree with TRBD1. The junction had 3 bases not matched to a gene; V was cut back by 5 bases and J by 4 bases. Germline CDR1 is SEHNR and CDR2 is FQNEAQ (reference sequence). There are 14 residues in the CDR3. The CDR3 DNA sequence: TGTGCCAGCAGCAAGGACAGGGTTAATGAAAAACTGTTTTTT. It specifies CASSKDRVNEKLFF.

The chain employs TRBV3-1 (or the pseudogene TRBV3-2) and TRBJ1-6; 7 nucleotides align to TRBD1. Germline values: CDR1 LGHDT, CDR2 YNNKEL (reference sequence). The CDR3 length is 15 residues. Trimming took 4 bases from V and 7 from J; bases not matched to a gene: 7. The CDR3 DNA reads TGTGCCAGCAGCCCTCTGGGACAGTCGAATTCACCCCTCCACTTT. Protein sequence: CASSPLGQSNSPLHF.

This chain uses TRBV6-2 or TRBV6-3 with TRBJ1-4; D unresolved. The CDR3 runs 16 residues. Germline CDR1 reads MNHEY; CDR2 reads SVGEGT. The V gene lost 2 bases and the J gene lost 6 bases, with 16 bases spanning the gap. The CDR3 loop is CASSYPQATGYEKLFF. In nucleotides, the CDR3 is TGTGCCAGCAGTTACCCCCAGGCCACTGGTTATGAAAAACTGTTTTTT.

This chain uses TRBV7-6 with TRBJ2-2; D possibly corresponds to TRBD1 (5 bases). Germline V lookup: CDR1 SGHVS, CDR2 FNYEAQ. The V and J ends lost 2 bases and 11 bases respectively, with 15 bases between them. This CDR3 is built from 14 residues. The CDR3 nucleotides read TGTGCCAGCAGCTTAAGGCGGACATCTCCCGAGCTGTTTTTT. It is translated as CASSLRRTSPELFF.

This clone is a singleton in its sample. The chain links TRBV7-9 to TRBJ1-2; TRBD1 aligns across 7 bases. This CDR3 is 12 amino acids long. Germline CDR1 is SEHNR and CDR2 is FQNEAQ (reference sequence). V lost 5 bases to trimming and J lost 8 bases; unmatched junction nucleotides: 5. The CDR3, as DNA: TGTGCCAGCAGCGCGACAGGGAACGGCTACACCTTC. Amino acids: CASSATGNGYTF.

The chain recombines TRBV2 with TRBJ2-3; TRBD1 aligns across 7 bases. Germline CDR1 reads SNHLY; CDR2 reads FYNNEI. V was pared by 7 bases and J by 4 bases, with 8 bases of the junction left unmatched. The CDR3 is made up of 14 amino acids. In DNA form, the CDR3 reads TGTGCCAGCATCGCGGCAGGGGGTCCAGATACGCAGTATTTT. Its protein product is CASIAAGGPDTQYF.

The chain is built from TRBV28 and TRBJ1-3; D call uncertain. The V gene lost 11 bases and the J gene lost 7 bases, with 18 bases spanning the gap. The germline V gene encodes CDR1 MDHEN and CDR2 SYDVKM. The CDR3 is 13 amino acids. This CDR3 reads CASTRGVGNTIYF. The CDR3, as DNA: TGTGCCTCCACCCGCGGGGTCGGTAACACCATATATTTT. The whole variable domain, filled in from reference TRBV28 and TRBJ1-3, reads DVKVTQSSRYLVKRTGEKVFLECVQDMDHENMFWYRQDPGLGLRLIYFSYDVKMKEKGDIPEGYSVSREKKERFSLILESASTNQTSMYLCASTRGVGNTIYFGEGSWLTVV.